This T cell receptor (beta chain) was profiled in a study of cytotoxic CD8 clonotypes in ibrutinib-treated CLL. Study-level background: Patient counts were about a dozen relapsed/refractory, about 15 treatment-naive and fewer than 18 IGHV unmutated. Study conclusions and caveats: Baseline clonality exceeded age-matched healthy donors and tracked circulating CD8+ T-cell counts. Public clonotypes were seen rarely and were contracted or stable on treatment.

Frozen PBMC stocks contributed 2 to 2.5 micrograms of genomic DNA to the TCR beta libraries. Clones were sequenced by immunoSEQ multiplex PCR, and TCRdb holds only the in-frame ones, with some missing. The repertoire holds 130,000 to 150,000 clones, with around three quarters as singletons. Germline V gene sequence: CDR1 SSHAT, CDR2 FNYEAQ (reference sequence). CDR3 length: 15 amino acids. V trimming: 4 bases; J trimming: 6 bases; junction bases outside the gene matches: 7. A remark on this clone: The antigen is not known.

This material consisted of PBMCs, taken after 12 months of ibrutinib treatment. The sequence derives from a human donor with chronic lymphocytic leukemia. The J gene is TRBJ2-7, the V gene TRBV7-7; TRBD2 aligns across 12 bases. CDR3 DNA sequence: TGTGCCAGCAGCTCTAGACTAGCGGGAGCAAGCGAGCAGTACTTC. Translated, it gives CASSSRLAGASEQYF.